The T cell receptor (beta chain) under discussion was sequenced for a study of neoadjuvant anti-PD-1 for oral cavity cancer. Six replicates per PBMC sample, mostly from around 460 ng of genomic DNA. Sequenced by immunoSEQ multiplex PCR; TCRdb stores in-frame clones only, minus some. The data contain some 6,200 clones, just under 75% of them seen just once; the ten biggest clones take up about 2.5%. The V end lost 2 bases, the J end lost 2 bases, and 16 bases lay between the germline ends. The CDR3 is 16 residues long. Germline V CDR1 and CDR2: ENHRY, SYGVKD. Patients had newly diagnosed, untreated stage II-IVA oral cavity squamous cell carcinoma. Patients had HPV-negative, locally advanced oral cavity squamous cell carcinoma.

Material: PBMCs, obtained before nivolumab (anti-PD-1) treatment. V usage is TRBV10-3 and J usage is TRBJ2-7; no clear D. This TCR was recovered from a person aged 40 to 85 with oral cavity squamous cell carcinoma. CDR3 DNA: TGTGCCATCAGTGAGCTTTTAGGTCAGCGAGCCTACGAGCAGTACTTC. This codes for CAISELLGQRAYEQYF.